A selection of T cell receptor beta chains follows, all from one sample in a study of beta chain features in type 1 diabetes. The data were produced by immunoSEQ multiplex PCR, yet TCRdb's version contains in-frame clones alone and is incomplete. The table lists nearly 350,000 clones, 9.3% of them singletons. The source material was central memory CD4+ T cells from blood. These receptor sequences come from a man aged 25-40 years with type 1 diabetes. The CDR3 runs from the conserved cysteine through the conserved F or W.

V,J,CDR3
TRBV21-1,TRBJ1-1,CASSKLRLENTEAFF
TRBV18,TRBJ2-1,CASSPGINEQFF
TRBV19,TRBJ1-5,CASSMRDTGLGSNQPQHF
TRBV30,TRBJ2-7,CAWRAKGAPRTYEQYF
TRBV14,TRBJ1-6,CASSHTDSPLHF
TRBV2,TRBJ2-5,CASRGAPGETQYF
TRBV6-5,TRBJ1-1,CASSYKRGTEAFF
TRBV6-5,TRBJ2-3,CASSLRLAGADTQYF
TRBV4-3,TRBJ1-4,CASSPRTGQGFEKLFF
TRBV27,TRBJ2-5,CASSPDRAQETQYF
TRBV19,TRBJ2-5,CASSIRSGQETQYF
TRBV2,TRBJ1-2,CASSEARQIFHYTF
TRBV5-6,TRBJ2-5,CASAYSAGGRLETQYF
TRBV27,TRBJ2-7,CASSLRVGTGLYEQYF
TRBV2,TRBJ1-4,CASTLHLATNEKLFF
TRBV6-5,TRBJ1-2,CASRSPGQVFYGYTF
TRBV6-5,TRBJ2-7,CASSRTSGGAYEQYF
TRBV5-1,TRBJ1-5,CASSLGQGGQPQHF
TRBV7-2,TRBJ2-3,CASSVGTGGFTDTQYF
TRBV7-6,TRBJ2-1,CASSGGAGQVYNEQFF
TRBV7-8,TRBJ2-7,CASSSTTDSPEQYF
TRBV4-3,TRBJ2-2,CASSLENTGELFF
TRBV7-6,TRBJ1-1,CASSLGRQGATEAFF
TRBV7-9,TRBJ1-2,CASSPGPYGYTF
TRBV5-1,TRBJ2-5,CASSFTSGTPQETQYF
TRBV4-3,TRBJ2-4,CASSQSVTQRGASYF
TRBV4-3,TRBJ2-5,CASSQDPSGGAGETQYF
TRBV7-7,TRBJ2-3,CASSLREPGATSTDTQYF
TRBV7-6,TRBJ2-1,CASSFGLADNEQFF
TRBV7-9,TRBJ2-3,CASSLANGAGGPRETQYF
TRBV28,TRBJ2-1,CATRTSRVIGEQFF
TRBV2,TRBJ1-4,CASKEQVDNEKLFF
TRBV2,TRBJ1-4,CASNWDREREKLFF
TRBV18,TRBJ1-4,CASSLQGPNEKLFF
TRBV28,TRBJ1-3,CASNSGGMPGNTIYF
TRBV15,TRBJ1-5,CATSRDTRDQPQHF